This TCR beta chain was captured by sequencing in a study of cytomegalovirus exposure and HLA in healthy donors (dated by TCRdb to about 2017). General notes on the study: An earlier analysis of fewer than 750 of the donors reported 250 to 350 Gb of sequence data and roughly 120 million unique TCR beta sequences obtained from about 170 million T cells. Roughly 300 gigabases of sequencing data and approximately 80 million unique TCR sequences were included in an early release covering around 650 HLA-typed donors. The genetic ancestry cluster associated with self-reported Caucasian donors included 80% to 90% of the 398 genotyped donors. The aim of the study was to test whether cataloging public T cell receptors could identify signatures of past pathogen exposure. The study used immunosequencing to profile the T cell repertoires of under 700 subjects and linked those repertoires to cytomegalovirus serostatus. A separate validation cohort of some 130 different subjects was used in addition to the approximately 670-subject first cohort. The study combined high-throughput TCR immunosequencing, statistical association of individual TCRs with disease status, and machine learning to predict cytomegalovirus infection status. In a later analysis, previously published TCR beta repertoires from 550 to 750 donors were re-analyzed and high-resolution HLA genotyping was added so that TCR occurrence patterns could be studied. In the later analysis, no new phenotypic data were used to find candidate immune exposures; instead, reliance was placed on TCR beta sequences and their occurrence across donors. In an earlier analysis of roughly 580 of the donors, high-throughput TCR beta sequencing was used to judge whether each TCR beta V gene segment behaved as functional or pseudogenic. Donor age, sex, ethnicity and CMV serostatus were compiled alongside the repertoire data. In a later genetic analysis, genome-wide SNP genotypes for about three fifths of the 666 donors were used, and that subset was treated as a discovery cohort. All discovery cohort repertoires had been generated using a single sequencing platform. HLA typing covered class I and class II loci at four-digit resolution. Typing coverage differed by locus: A, B, C, DRB1 and DQB1 were typed in roughly 620-630 donors, DQA1 in about 510, DPA1 in around 600, and DPB1 in approximately 450. Several DR-DQ haplotypes were handled as single units for association and clustering because linkage in the cohort was strong. Among some 410 genotyped donors of the cohort, an average of roughly 230,000 unique TCR beta nucleotide sequences was sequenced per donor, of which roughly 18% were non-productive.

Library construction relied on the immunoSEQ multiplex PCR assay. A mixture of 60 forward primers for TCR Vbeta segments and 13 reverse primers for TCR Jbeta segments was used in the multiplex PCR. The CDR3 region of rearranged TCR beta genes was amplified from genomic DNA by a multiplex PCR assay. On the Illumina HiSeq System, the amplified TCR beta libraries were sequenced as 87-base-pair reads. Concerning the study's data processing: A later analysis tallied roughly 78 million unique TCR beta chains across the 700 or so repertoires, and roughly 11 million of those chains were shared by two or more donors. Raw reads were error-corrected and collapsed into unique sequences by a nearest-neighbor algorithm in which closely related sequences were merged to remove PCR and sequencing errors. Alignment of CDR3 sequences to IMGT reference sequences was used to assign V, D and J gene segments. Each retained sequence needed at least a six-nucleotide match to both a V gene segment and a J gene segment. A rearrangement counted as productive if the CDR3 had no stop codons and remained in frame with V and J, and every other rearrangement counted as non-productive. Following IMGT convention, CDR3 was defined as the stretch from the second conserved V-encoded cysteine to the conserved J-encoded phenylalanine. The earlier analysis of some 550 of the donors excluded any sequence lacking an unambiguous match to a single V gene segment. An earlier analysis of a few hundred of the donors called V segments functional above 56.7% productive rearrangements and segregating when the between-donor standard deviation exceeded 5%. A statistical classification framework was built for diagnosing cytomegalovirus status from the catalog of TCR beta chain sequences. V and J gene assignment, in a later analysis, came from comparing TCR nucleotide sequences with IMGT/GENE-DB human TR gene sequences. A later analysis assigned CDR3 sequences and most-parsimonious VDJ recombination scenarios with the TCRdist pipeline. A later analysis defined each TCR beta chain by its CDR3 amino acid sequence plus V-gene family, and excluded reads lacking a unique V-gene family. As a way to deal with suspected cross-contamination and a sequencing artifact, a later analysis dropped 592 nucleotide sequences that were highly shared and had low generation probability. A later analysis calculated a clonal expansion index for each public chain from normalized within-repertoire ranks of inferred template counts. Generation probabilities in a later analysis came from a VDJ recombination model fitted to out-of-frame rearrangements, and those results were checked against IGoR. A later analysis scored TCR-TCR, TCR-HLA and TCR-CMV co-occurrence with hypergeometric tests, applying a repertoire-size bias correction to TCR pairs. To estimate false discovery rates, a later analysis permuted the HLA or CMV assignments 20 times. A later analysis grouped co-occurring TCRs with DBSCAN, adding TCRdist sequence similarity when clustering within HLA-allele-positive subsets. Co-occurrence clustering excluded repertoires with fewer than 30,000 or more than 120,000 public chains, plus five with anomalous nucleotide sharing. The clones in this table, taken by TCRdb from immuneACCESS, are in-frame only. Not every clone is retained; where verified, under half of the shortfall comes from an unresolved V gene, and the cause of the rest is unknown. Clonal size and the V and J genes are those of that table, whereas D and trimming came from the DNA. In all, the sample holds about 130,000 clones, and about 80% of those were seen once. The leading ten clones occupy approximately 0.97% of the sample.

A word on this clone: Its antigen specificity is not known. One base away there is no much larger clone; base qualities are not given.

The CDR3 runs 14 amino acids, cysteine and phenylalanine included. The CDR3 DNA has 42 bases and is translated from base 1. The trim is 1 base for V and 6 bases for J, with a gap of 10 bases between the germline ends. The germline V gene gives CDR1 as SGHAT and CDR2 as FQNNGV. Here is what the overall study found, with its caveats: Strong co-occurrence of HLA alleles, especially DR and DQ, made assigning TCR associations to individual alleles difficult. In an earlier analysis of fewer than 750 of the donors, most TCR beta V segments were observed in productive rearrangements about 87% or about 30% of the time, broadly matching IMGT annotations. An association between a missense DCLRE1C variant and V-gene and J-gene trimming of TCR beta chains was found in a later genetic analysis and replicated in an independent cohort. A further reported finding was that TCR beta sequences accurately predicted the HLA-A and HLA-B alleles for most subjects in the first cohort. Because the 87-base-pair reads could not distinguish some IMGT-functional V segments, including TRBV6-2 and TRBV6-3, those segments were excluded. In a later analysis, TCR association rates were found to vary across HLA loci, with the most associated TCRs seen for DRB1 alleles and the fewest for HLA-C alleles. A later genetic analysis reported fewer N-insertions in productive TCRs among donors in an Asian-associated ancestry cluster than the roughly 700-donor mean. In the study, about 150 TCR beta chains were listed as associated with cytomegalovirus. According to the authors, the approach could potentially be generalized to other disease states and immunological phenotypes. In a later analysis, most CMV-associated TCR beta chains were found to appear HLA-restricted, with HLA associations seemingly driven largely by CMV exposure. CMV serostatus was the only immune exposure information available for the cohort. In a later analysis, HLA-associated TCR beta chains were found to be more clonally expanded and to have lower generation probabilities than equally common non-associated chains. According to a later analysis, parvovirus B19, influenza, CMV and Epstein-Barr virus appeared linked to several top co-occurrence clusters. HLA typing was unavailable for some donors at each locus, so association tests used only the typed subset. In both the original and validation cohorts, the classifier was reported to diagnose cytomegalovirus status with high specificity and sensitivity. The presence/absence analyses assumed that sequencing depth was roughly uniform across donors, and that assumption may not be true. Because counts were too low, 15 or so rarely observed V segments, including chromosome 9 orphons, were excluded from the earlier analysis of several hundred of the donors. Linkage disequilibrium might explain the correlated functional status among segregating V segments, but an unknown experimental factor could not be excluded. In vitro tests confirmed that a few of the cytomegalovirus-associated TCR beta chains recognize cytomegalovirus antigens. Most TCR sequences were seen in very few donors, while some public TCRs were found in many individuals. A later analysis associated around 16,000 TCR beta sequences with specific HLA alleles at a false discovery rate of 0.05. This cohort had only TCR beta chains sequenced, and the lack of alpha or paired-chain data limited which features could be detected. A group of highly shared sequence variants was considered likely to be a technical artifact of the sequencing pipeline.

In total, 500 to 700 healthy bone marrow donors made up the cohort. All cohort members were sampled while nominally healthy, although unrecorded immune exposures were likely present. CMV serostatus was recorded as positive for just under 300 and negative for about 50% of the roughly 670 cohort members, whereas no CMV serostatus was recorded for the donor in question. A peripheral blood sample was collected from each donor, and TCR beta sequencing was performed on peripheral blood mononuclear cells. The Qiagen DNeasy Blood Extraction Kit was used to extract genomic DNA from the blood cell samples. This receptor was taken from a human donor in good health. The sequence joins TRBV11-2 to TRBJ1-3; no confident D gene assignment can be made. The specimen sequenced was PBMCs. The nucleotides read TGTGCCAGCAGCTTAGGCAGACAAACAAACACCATATATTTT. It translates as CASSLGRQTNTIYF.